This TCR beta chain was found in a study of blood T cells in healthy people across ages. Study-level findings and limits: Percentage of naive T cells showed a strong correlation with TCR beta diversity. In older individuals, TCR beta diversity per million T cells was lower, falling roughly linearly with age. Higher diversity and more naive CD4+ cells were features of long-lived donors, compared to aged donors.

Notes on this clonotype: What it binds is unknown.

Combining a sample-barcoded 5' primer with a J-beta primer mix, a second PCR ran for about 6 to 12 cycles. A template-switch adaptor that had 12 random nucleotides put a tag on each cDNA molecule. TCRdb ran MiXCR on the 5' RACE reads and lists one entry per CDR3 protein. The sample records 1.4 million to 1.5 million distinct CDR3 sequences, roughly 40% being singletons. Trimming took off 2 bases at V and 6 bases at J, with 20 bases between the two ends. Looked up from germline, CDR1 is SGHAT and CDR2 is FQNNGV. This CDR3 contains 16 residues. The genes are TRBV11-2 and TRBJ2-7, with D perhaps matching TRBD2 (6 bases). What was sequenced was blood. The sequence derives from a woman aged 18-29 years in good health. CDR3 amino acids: CASSLSPGLSQSEQYF. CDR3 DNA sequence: TGTGCCAGCAGCTTATCCCCGGGACTCTCCCAATCCGAGCAGTACTTC.